Here is one TCR beta chain with its context. The antigen is unknown. Germline V gives CDR1 GTSNPN, CDR2 SVGIG (reference sequence). Trimming took 6 bases from V and 4 from J; bases not matched to a gene: 3. This CDR3 spans 12 amino acids. The data were obtained in a study of shared clonotypes between healthy human individuals. Study summary: A donor's plate count was three for CD4 naive and three for CD4 memory; CD8 naive had two and CD8 memory one.

Overall study results and limits: Between a handful of donors, naive CD4 clonotypes were shared at a level of approximately 5%. The generation probabilities recorded for non-shared clonotypes fell below those of clonotypes shared by all four donors.

Study processing details: Owing to the provision of junction-only sequences devoid of quality scores by immunoSEQ, filtering differed. TCRdb keeps only in-frame clones here, not all; method: immunoSEQ multiplex PCR. V and J calls and clone size are copied from that table; D and trimming were computed from the DNA. The sample includes 1,100,000 or so clones, 75% to 80% of them seen just once. This TCR was sampled from a man aged 18 to 30 in good health. Some clones in this sample may be carry-over from other donors' samples. The rearrangement uses TRBV30 and TRBJ1-2; 9 bases are a match to TRBD1. Sequencing used memory CD4+ T cells from PBMCs. Subset specified: CD45RA-negative fraction. The CDR3 coding sequence is TGTGCCTGTCCGACAGGGGGCTATGGCTACACCTTC. Translating gives CACPTGGYGYTF. The full variable domain, in which reference TRBV30 and TRBJ1-2 provide the parts outside the CDR3, is SQTIHQWPATLVQPVGSPLSLECTVEGTSNPNLYWYRQAAGRGLQLLFYSVGIGQISSEVPQNLSASRPQDRQFILSSKKLLLSDSGFYLCACPTGGYGYTFGSGTRLTVV.